These 22 T cell receptor beta chains originate from one sample sequenced in a study of T-cell reconstitution after alpha-beta-depleted transplantation in children. Unique molecular identifiers were used to barcode this TCRbeta library. In TCRdb, the PCR reads were re-called with MiXCR into one record per CDR3 protein. The sample includes some 120,000 distinct CDR3 sequences, about 21% of them seen just once. The sample in question was PBMCs, mostly from graft donor cells, obtained 180 days after TCRalphabeta/CD19-depleted stem cell transplant. The receptor set was obtained from a male patient between 2 and 10 years old who had a stem cell transplant for chronic granulomatous disease, so the T cells may come from the graft donor.

This clonotype occurred many times. This sequence joins TRBV4-1 and TRBJ2-5, with 7 bases lining up with TRBD1. The CDR3 extends over 16 amino acids. Germline V gene lookup returns CDR1 MGHRA and CDR2 YSYEKL. V was clipped by 1 base and J by 3 bases; unmatched bases: 8. The chain's CDR3 is CASSQGDRALEETQYF. Here the CDR3 DNA reads TGCGCCAGCAGCCAAGGAGACAGGGCCCTCGAAGAGACCCAGTACTTC.

This clonotype was recorded many times. The V and J genes are TRBV3-1 and TRBJ2-1; possibly TRBD2 for D (5 bases). The V gene lost 6 bases and the J gene lost 5 bases, with 17 bases spanning the gap. CDR3 length equals 15 residues. From germline, CDR1 is LGHDT and CDR2 YNNKEL (reference sequence). CDR3 DNA: TGTGCCAGCAGTCCCCGGGGTAGCGTAAACAATGAGCAGTTCTTC. Amino acids: CASSPRGSVNNEQFF.

V is TRBV29-1 and J is TRBJ2-1; the match to TRBD2 covers 12 bases. This CDR3 contains 21 residues. V lost 0 bases to trimming and J lost 7 bases; unmatched junction nucleotides: 22. Per the germline V gene, CDR1 is SQVTM and CDR2 is ANQGSEA. The CDR3 nucleotides read TGCAGCGTTGAAGACTGGTTTGCAGGTGAAAGACTAGCGGGGGAATGGAATGAGCAGTTCTTC. Translating gives CSVEDWFAGERLAGEWNEQFF.

This chain joins TRBV20-1 and TRBJ2-7; 9 nucleotides align to TRBD1. The CDR3 covers 14 residues. V trimming: 6 bases; J trimming: 5 bases; junction bases outside the gene matches: 11. CDR1 is DFQATT, CDR2 SNEGSKA, per germline (reference sequence). The CDR3 sequence: CSAYPGTGTDEQYF. CDR3 bases: TGCAGTGCCTACCCCGGGACAGGGACCGACGAGCAGTACTTC.

Of note for this clonotype: A read error may produce the germline difference seen at one junction end. The chain combines TRBV5-5 with TRBJ2-3, with D unresolved. Germline V lookup: CDR1 SGHKS, CDR2 YYEKEE (reference sequence). This CDR3 has 16 residues. DNA of the CDR3: TGTGCCAGCAGCTGGAAGTTGGGCCAAGGCACATATACGCAGTATTTT. This codes for CASSWKLGQGTYTQYF.

In its sample, this clonotype was seen many times. The chain links TRBV12-3 or TRBV12-4 to TRBJ1-2; 8 bases map to TRBD1. V lost 1 base and J lost 13; bases outside the gene matches: 2. The CDR3 consists of 11 residues. The CDR3, as DNA: TGTGCCAGCAGTTTAGGGACAGGGCGCACCTTC. This codes for CASSLGTGRTF.

The V gene is TRBV5-1, the J gene TRBJ1-1; D is undetermined. The CDR3 covers 14 residues. The V gene lost 2 bases and the J gene lost 2 bases, with 10 bases spanning the gap. Germline-derived CDR1 and CDR2 are SGHRS and YFSETQ. The CDR3: CASSLLRENTEAFF. DNA of the CDR3: TGCGCCAGCAGCTTATTAAGAGAAAACACTGAAGCTTTCTTT.

At least ten counts were recorded for this clonotype. V gene TRBV18 combines with J gene TRBJ2-3; 9 positions agree with TRBD2. The CDR3 has 16 amino acids. Germline V gives CDR1 KGHSH, CDR2 LQKENI. After removal of 4 bases from V and 2 bases from J, the junction contained 7 bases not matched to a gene. The CDR3, as DNA: TGTGCCAGCTCACTACGACTAGCGGAAAACACAGATACGCAGTATTTT. Translated, it gives CASSLRLAENTDTQYF.

The chain employs TRBV7-9 and TRBJ2-1; 8 bases fit TRBD1. Germline V gene data show CDR1 as SEHNR and CDR2 as FQNEAQ (reference sequence). The junction had 9 bases not matched to a gene; V was cut back by 5 bases and J by 3 bases. The CDR3 spans 16 residues. CDR3 protein: CASSQTDGQGYNEQFF. The CDR3 DNA reads TGTGCCAGCAGCCAAACAGATGGACAGGGCTACAATGAGCAGTTCTTC.

This clonotype was seen at least ten times. V usage is TRBV5-1 and J usage is TRBJ1-1, with 9 bases fitting TRBD1. Trimming took 3 bases from V and 4 from J; bases not matched to a gene: 13. The CDR3 spans 17 residues. The germline V gene has CDR1 SGHRS and CDR2 YFSETQ. This CDR3 reads CASSWRTGDALGTEAFF. The DNA for the CDR3 is TGCGCCAGCAGCTGGAGGACAGGGGACGCGTTGGGCACTGAAGCTTTCTTT.

This clonotype was found many times. The chain combines TRBV20-1 with TRBJ2-3, with 9 bases that match TRBD2. The junction had 9 bases not matched to a gene; V was cut back by 3 bases and J by 2 bases. CDR3 length: 16 residues. Germline CDR1 and CDR2: DFQATT and SNEGSKA (reference sequence). In nucleotides, the CDR3 is TGCAGTGCTAGTTTGGCGGTAGCGGGAGTCACAGATACGCAGTATTTT. Its protein product is CSASLAVAGVTDTQYF.

This clonotype was seen only once. The rearrangement joins TRBV20-1 to TRBJ2-2, with 11 bases fitting TRBD2. The CDR3 loop spans 17 amino acids. The V and J ends lost 3 bases and 6 bases, in that order; junction bases with no gene match: 12. Germline V gives CDR1 DFQATT, CDR2 SNEGSKA (reference sequence). This CDR3 is CSASPLAGAQRAGELFF. The CDR3 DNA sequence: TGCAGTGCTAGCCCACTAGCGGGAGCCCAGAGGGCCGGGGAGCTGTTTTTT.

This chain links TRBV20-1 with TRBJ2-1; 7 nucleotides agree with TRBD2. The CDR3 covers 16 residues. Unmatched junction bases numbered 21, after V lost 6 bases and J lost 10 bases. CDR1 and CDR2 from the germline V gene are DFQATT and SNEGSKA (reference sequence). The CDR3 DNA reads TGCAGTGCCATCTCTCGGGTAGTGGCGGGAGAGGGGGAGCAGTTCTTC. This codes for CSAISRVVAGEGEQFF.

The genes are TRBV27 and TRBJ2-2; 7 bases match TRBD1. V dropped 5 bases and J dropped 5; count of bases not matched to a gene: 8. This CDR3 spans 15 amino acids. Per the germline V gene, CDR1 is MNHEY and CDR2 is SMNVEV (reference sequence). CDR3 amino acids: CASSNRGARTGELFF. CDR3 coding DNA: TGTGCCAGCAGTAACAGGGGTGCTAGGACCGGGGAGCTGTTTTTT.

This clonotype occurred many times. This sequence joins TRBV29-1 and TRBJ2-1; 7 bases fit TRBD2. The CDR3 runs 16 residues. Trimming cost V 6 bases and J 3 bases; bases outside gene matches: 14. Germline assignment: CDR1 SQVTM and CDR2 ANQGSEA. CDR3 sequence: CSVVSDGRESYNEQFF. DNA of the CDR3: TGCAGCGTCGTGAGCGATGGGCGGGAGAGCTACAATGAGCAGTTCTTC.

This clonotype was found many times. The chain uses TRBV10-3 and TRBJ2-1; 12 bases align to TRBD2. V shed 10 bases, J shed 7 bases, and the junction held 11 bases outside the gene matches. Germline CDR1 ENHRY, CDR2 SYGVKD. The CDR3 spans 15 residues. The CDR3 spells CATAPTSGSRNEQFF. The DNA for the CDR3 is TGTGCCACCGCCCCGACTAGCGGGAGTAGGAATGAGCAGTTCTTC.

CDR3 coding DNA: TGTGCCACCAGCGACCGCATGTCGGACCTTACGCAGTATTTT. This codes for CATSDRMSDLTQYF. This chain connects TRBV15 to TRBJ2-3; D is ambiguous. From germline, CDR1 is LNHNV and CDR2 YYDKDF (reference sequence). V lost 5 bases and J 8 bases, leaving 17 bases between the germline ends. There are 14 residues in the CDR3.

The chain employs TRBV5-1 and TRBJ2-3; no definite D call. This CDR3 spans 14 amino acids. V lost 3 bases and J lost 0, with 8 bases in between. Germline-derived CDR1 and CDR2 are SGHRS and YFSETQ. The DNA for the CDR3 is TGCGCCAGCAGCTCCCTCGCTAGCACAGATACGCAGTATTTT. Amino acids: CASSSLASTDTQYF.

This clonotype was seen at least ten times. CDR3 region: CSAKGQGFQPQHF. The CDR3 nucleotides are TGCAGTGCAAAAGGACAGGGGTTCCAGCCCCAGCATTTT. This rearrangement joins TRBV20-1 to TRBJ1-5; 9 nucleotides match TRBD1. CDR1 DFQATT and CDR2 SNEGSKA come from the germline V gene (reference sequence). V dropped 6 bases and J dropped 7; count of bases not matched to a gene: 7. This CDR3 is 13 amino acids long.

This clonotype was found a few times. The gene calls are TRBV12-3 or TRBV12-4 and TRBJ2-5; D ambiguous. The CDR3 sequence is 13 residues long. Trimming left V 2 bases short and J 5 bases short, with 9 bases between. The CDR3 here is CASSLSPKETQYF. For the CDR3, the DNA is TGTGCCAGCAGTTTATCGCCCAAGGAGACCCAGTACTTC.

The chain carries TRBV4-3 and TRBJ2-1; D is possibly TRBD2 (7 bases). Germline V gene lookup returns CDR1 LGHNA and CDR2 YSLEER. There are 16 residues in the CDR3. Trimming removed 1 base at V and 3 bases at J, with 13 bases between. The CDR3 coding sequence is TGCGCCAGCAGCCAAGGTCTCGGGGGGCGCTACAATGAGCAGTTCTTC. Its translation: CASSQGLGGRYNEQFF.

This clonotype has ten or more counts. The chain uses TRBV3-1 and TRBJ2-1, with 7 nucleotides matching TRBD2. Per the germline V gene, CDR1 is LGHDT and CDR2 is YNNKEL (reference sequence). The V and J ends lost 1 base and 1 base, in that order; junction bases with no gene match: 1. The CDR3 is 15 residues long. The CDR3 loop is CASSQAAGSYNEQFF. The CDR3 DNA reads as TGTGCCAGCAGCCAAGCAGCGGGGTCCTACAATGAGCAGTTCTTC.